This TCR beta chain is from a study of a mutant IDH1 vaccine in newly diagnosed glioma. The V end lost 3 bases, the J end lost 1 base, and 10 bases lay between the germline ends. The CDR3 is 14 residues long. Per the germline V gene, CDR1 is SGHNT and CDR2 is YYREEE (reference sequence). Method: immunoSEQ multiplex PCR; TCRdb's copy keeps in-frame clones and lacks some. The sample comprises under 25,000 clones, 93% of which are singletons, and 1% to 1.5% rests with the top ten. The time point: baseline, week 1 (first vaccination visit). Documented treatment: pre-vaccination baseline after standard-of-care therapy.

The material was PBMCs, obtained from a glioma patient treated with radiotherapy, temozolomide or both. The receptor was derived from a man between 35 and 55 years old with glioma. The rearrangement uses TRBV5-4 and TRBJ1-1; D possibly corresponds to TRBD1 (5 bases). CDR3 region: CASSSVGGNTEAFF. For the CDR3, the DNA is TGTGCCAGCAGCTCTGTTGGGGGGAACACTGAAGCTTTCTTT.